This TCR beta chain came from a study of post-analysis software for immune sequencing data. Study-wide points: Those with multiple sclerosis, the patient group, showed significantly lower normalized Chao1 diversity than controls. TRBV5-6, TRBV5-1 and TRBV20-1 belonged to a set of about five TRBV segments that were more frequent in patients than controls.

Unique molecular identifiers tagged the TCR beta cDNA libraries. Between roughly 1 and 11 million T cells gave rise to roughly 0.5 million cDNA molecules. One entry per CDR3 protein results from TCRdb running MiXCR on the PCR reads. This table holds more than 500,000 distinct CDR3 sequences, around 31% found once. Germline V lookup: CDR1 DFQATT, CDR2 SNEGSKA (reference sequence). V lost 5 bases to trimming and J lost 7 bases; unmatched junction nucleotides: 11. This CDR3 region has 14 residues. This clonotype was detected ten times or more. What it binds is unknown. This receptor was obtained from a girl under 18 with multiple sclerosis. Sequences were obtained from blood. The chain joins TRBV20-1 to TRBJ2-1; TRBD2 agrees at 7 bases. Written as DNA, the CDR3 is TGCAGTGCTTACCGGGACTATGTGCGGAATGAGCAGTTCTTC. Protein product: CSAYRDYVRNEQFF.